This TCR beta chain appears in the sequencing data of a study of blood T cell repertoires in COVID-19. Data came from immunoSEQ multiplex PCR; TCRdb stores just in-frame clones and leaves some out. The data show 250,000 to 350,000 clones, about 91% seen once. The TCR was taken from a woman aged 60-75 years with acute or convalescent COVID-19. Material for sequencing was peripheral blood.

For the CDR3, the DNA is TGTGCCAGCAGCTTAATTATCGGGGGGAGCTCCTACAATGAGCAGTTCTTC. Its protein product is CASSLIIGGSSYNEQFF. The J gene is TRBJ2-1, the V gene TRBV7-3; 7 bases agree with TRBD2. With 1 base clipped from V and 0 bases from J, the junction kept 6 bases outside the gene matches. The CDR3 loop spans 17 amino acids. Germline V gives CDR1 SGHTA, CDR2 FQGTGA.